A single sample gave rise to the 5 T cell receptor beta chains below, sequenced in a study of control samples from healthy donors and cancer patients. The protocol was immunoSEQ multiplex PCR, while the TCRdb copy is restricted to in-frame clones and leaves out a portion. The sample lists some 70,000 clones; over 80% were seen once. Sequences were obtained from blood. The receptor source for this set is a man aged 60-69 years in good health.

The CDR3, as DNA: TGTGCCAGCAGCTTGGGACAGGGGGTCCGCAATCAGCCCCAGCATTTT. Protein sequence: CASSLGQGVRNQPQHF. The chain joins TRBV11-2 to TRBJ1-5; TRBD1 agrees at 11 bases. Germline V CDR1 and CDR2: SGHAT, FQNNGV. CDR3 length: 16 residues. Trimming cost V 3 bases and J 2 bases; bases outside gene matches: 3.

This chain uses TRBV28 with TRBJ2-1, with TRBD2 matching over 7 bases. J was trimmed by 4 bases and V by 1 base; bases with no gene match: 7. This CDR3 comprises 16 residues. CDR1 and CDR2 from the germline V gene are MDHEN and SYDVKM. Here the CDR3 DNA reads TGTGCCAGCAGTTTATCGGGGGGAGGGATGTACAATGAGCAGTTCTTC. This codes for CASSLSGGGMYNEQFF.

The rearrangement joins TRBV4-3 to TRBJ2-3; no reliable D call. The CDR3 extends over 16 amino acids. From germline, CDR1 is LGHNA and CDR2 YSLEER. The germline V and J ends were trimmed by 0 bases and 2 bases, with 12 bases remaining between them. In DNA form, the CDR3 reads TGCGCCAGCAGCCAAGATGGATTAGTTGCCACAGATACGCAGTATTTT. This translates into CASSQDGLVATDTQYF.

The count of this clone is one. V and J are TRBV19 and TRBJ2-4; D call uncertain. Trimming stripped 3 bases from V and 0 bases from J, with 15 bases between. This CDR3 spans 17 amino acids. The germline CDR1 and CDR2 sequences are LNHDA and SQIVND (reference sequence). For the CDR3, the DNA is TGTGCCAGTAGTATTCCTCCTCGGGCAGGAGCCAAAAACATTCAGTACTTC. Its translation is CASSIPPRAGAKNIQYF.

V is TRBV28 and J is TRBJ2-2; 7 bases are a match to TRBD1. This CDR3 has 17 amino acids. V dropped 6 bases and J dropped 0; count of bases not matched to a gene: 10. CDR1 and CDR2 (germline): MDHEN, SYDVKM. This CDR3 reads CASSPGPGQSNTGELFF. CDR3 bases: TGTGCCAGCAGCCCCGGCCCGGGACAGTCGAACACCGGGGAGCTGTTTTTT.